The 32 T cell receptor beta chains given below trace back to one sample, sequenced in a study of cytomegalovirus exposure and HLA in healthy donors. 60 Vbeta and 13 Jbeta primers were used in PCR. Method: immunoSEQ multiplex PCR; TCRdb's copy keeps in-frame clones and lacks some. Listed are 55,000 to 80,000 clones; under 3% falls within the top ten. The sample comprised PBMCs. All receptors derive from a man aged 40-49 years in good health and CMV-seronegative.

The chain uses TRBV5-1 and TRBJ2-5; weak D call: TRBD2 (6 bases). The germline V gene encodes CDR1 SGHRS and CDR2 YFSETQ. The CDR3 consists of 14 residues. The V and J ends lost 2 bases and 4 bases respectively, with 12 bases between them. CDR3 amino acids: CASSFWAGRETQYF. In DNA form, the CDR3 reads TGCGCCAGCAGCTTCTGGGCGGGGAGAGAGACCCAGTACTTC.

The chain has TRBV2 and TRBJ1-5; tentative D call: TRBD1 (6 bases). Germline V gene lookup returns CDR1 SNHLY and CDR2 FYNNEI. This CDR3 has 15 residues. V lost 4 bases to trimming and J lost 4 bases, with 14 bases between them. The chain's CDR3 is CASSAQDRKNQPQHF. In DNA, the CDR3 is TGTGCCAGCAGTGCTCAGGACAGAAAGAATCAGCCCCAGCATTTT.

The rearrangement joins TRBV30 to TRBJ1-4; 7 bases fit TRBD1. Unmatched junction bases numbered 13, after V lost 7 bases and J lost 8 bases. Germline CDR1 is GTSNPN and CDR2 is SVGIG (reference sequence). The CDR3 sequence is 14 residues long. This chain's CDR3 is CASKNKGAGEKLFF. The CDR3 DNA is TGTGCCTCTAAAAATAAGGGGGCCGGAGAAAAACTGTTTTTT. Full variable domain (remainder filled in from reference TRBV30 and TRBJ1-4): SQTIHQWPATLVQPVGSPLSLECTVEGTSNPNLYWYRQAAGRGLQLLFYSVGIGQISSEVPQNLSASRPQDRQFILSSKKLLLSDSGFYLCASKNKGAGEKLFFGSGTQLSVL.

The rearrangement joins TRBV11-3 to TRBJ2-3; tentatively, D is TRBD2 (7 bases). The CDR3 sequence is 16 residues long. Germline CDR1 SGHNT, CDR2 YENEEA. Trimming pared 4 bases from V and 1 base from J, leaving 15 bases between. The CDR3 DNA reads TGTGCCAGCAGCTCTTGGGGGGGGCAAGGCACAGATACGCAGTATTTT. Its translation: CASSSWGGQGTDTQYF.

The V gene is TRBV5-1, the J gene TRBJ1-2, with 7 bases that match TRBD1. V lost 0 bases to trimming and J lost 8 bases; unmatched junction nucleotides: 7. The CDR3 consists of 14 residues. The germline CDR1 and CDR2 sequences are SGHRS and YFSETQ. CDR3 sequence (DNA): TGCGCCAGCAGCTTGGCTTCGGCAGGGGGAGGCTACACCTTC. This gives the protein CASSLASAGGGYTF.

This chain joins TRBV28 and TRBJ1-5; D is unclear. The V end was cut by 8 bases, the J end by 5 bases, with 13 bases between. Germline V gene data show CDR1 as MDHEN and CDR2 as SYDVKM. CDR3 length: 13 residues. CDR3 in DNA: TGTGCCAGCGGTCGAGGAGTCGATCAGCCCCAGCATTTT. It translates to CASGRGVDQPQHF. Full variable domain (rest looked up from reference TRBV28 and TRBJ1-5): DVKVTQSSRYLVKRTGEKVFLECVQDMDHENMFWYRQDPGLGLRLIYFSYDVKMKEKGDIPEGYSVSREKKERFSLILESASTNQTSMYLCASGRGVDQPQHFGDGTRLSIL.

This chain uses TRBV7-2 with TRBJ2-2, with D maybe TRBD1 (5 bases). Germline-derived CDR1 and CDR2 are SGHTA and FQGNSA. V lost 2 bases and J 7 bases, leaving 14 bases between the germline ends. This CDR3 has 15 amino acids. CDR3 in amino acids: CASSLRAGYVGELFF. The CDR3 coding sequence is TGTGCCAGCAGCTTAAGGGCAGGGTACGTCGGGGAGCTGTTTTTT. Variable domain in full (rest from reference TRBV7-2 and TRBJ2-2): GAGVSQSPSNKVTEKGKDVELRCDPISGHTALYWYRQSLGQGLEFLIYFQGNSAPDKSGLPSDRFSAERTGGSVSTLTIQRTQQEDSAVYLCASSLRAGYVGELFFGEGSRLTVL.

The rearrangement joins TRBV5-6 to TRBJ2-3; 7 bases map to TRBD2. CDR1 and CDR2 (germline): SGHDT, YYEEEE. The CDR3 has 14 residues. J gave up 6 bases and V 3 bases, and 7 bases lay outside the gene matches. The CDR3 sequence is CASSSSGEADTQYF. DNA for the CDR3: TGTGCCAGCAGCTCGAGCGGGGAGGCTGATACGCAGTATTTT.

V gene TRBV7-9 combines with J gene TRBJ1-3; possibly TRBD1 for D (6 bases). V was shortened by 4 bases and J by 7 bases, with 17 bases between the two germline ends. Germline V lookup: CDR1 SEHNR, CDR2 FQNEAQ (reference sequence). This CDR3 region has 15 residues. CDR3 sequence (DNA): TGTGCCAGCAGCTCCCCGGGGGGCGCGGGGAACACCATATATTTT. Its translation: CASSSPGGAGNTIYF.

The CDR3 spells CASSLPGSGNTIYF. Written as DNA, the CDR3 is TGTGCCAGCAGCTTACCAGGCTCTGGAAACACCATATATTTT. The genes are TRBV7-2 and TRBJ1-3, with D hard to call. The CDR3 is 14 residues long. Germline V gives CDR1 SGHTA, CDR2 FQGNSA. V lost 2 bases and J lost 0, with 5 bases in between.

V usage is TRBV27 and J usage is TRBJ1-1; tentative D call: TRBD1 (6 bases). The germline V and J ends were trimmed by 6 bases and 7 bases, with 15 bases remaining between them. The CDR3 loop spans 13 amino acids. The germline CDR1 and CDR2 sequences are MNHEY and SMNVEV (reference sequence). CDR3 sequence (DNA): TGTGCCAGCAGACAGGGTTCTTTAGGTGAAGCTTTCTTT. The encoded protein is CASRQGSLGEAFF.

The chain has TRBV5-6 and TRBJ2-6; possible D gene TRBD1, 5 bases. V was trimmed by 0 bases and J by 1 base, leaving 17 bases between them. The CDR3 runs to 19 residues. The germline V gene has CDR1 SGHDT and CDR2 YYEEEE. CDR3 nucleotides: TGTGCCAGCAGCTTGGGAGGATGGCAGGGTCTATCTGGGGCCAACGTCCTGACTTTC. Its protein product is CASSLGGWQGLSGANVLTF.

The chain employs TRBV5-1 and TRBJ1-1, with D perhaps matching TRBD1 (6 bases). V was trimmed by 3 bases and J by 2 bases, leaving 17 bases between them. Germline CDR1 is SGHRS and CDR2 is YFSETQ. The CDR3 consists of 16 residues. The CDR3 here is CASSWEAGATNTEAFF. The CDR3 DNA reads as TGCGCCAGCAGCTGGGAGGCGGGGGCGACCAACACTGAAGCTTTCTTT. Full variable domain (missing parts from reference TRBV5-1 and TRBJ1-1): KAGVTQTPRYLIKTRGQQVTLSCSPISGHRSVSWYQQTPGQGLQFLFEYFSETQRNKGNFPGRFSGRQFSNSRSEMNVSTLELGDSALYLCASSWEAGATNTEAFFGQGTRLTVV.

The chain uses TRBV2 and TRBJ1-1, with D unclear. The CDR3 is 15 residues long. With 4 bases removed from V and 0 bases from J, the gap between germline ends came to 12 bases. Germline V gives CDR1 SNHLY, CDR2 FYNNEI. This CDR3 is CASSGLVLMNTEAFF. For the CDR3, the DNA is TGTGCCAGCAGTGGCCTGGTCCTAATGAACACTGAAGCTTTCTTT.

V and J are TRBV18 and TRBJ2-7; the D is unclear. V shed 3 bases and J shed 2 bases, with 14 bases lying between them. Germline loops: CDR1 KGHSH, CDR2 LQKENI. The CDR3 extends over 15 amino acids. The CDR3 DNA sequence: TGTGCCAGCTCACCCCCTCGGGTAGACGCCTACGAGCAGTACTTC. Residues: CASSPPRVDAYEQYF.

The genes are TRBV9 and TRBJ2-7; 7 bases are shared with TRBD2. CDR1 and CDR2 (germline): SGDLS, YYNGEE. Unmatched junction bases numbered 9, after V lost 4 bases and J lost 2 bases. The CDR3 loop spans 15 amino acids. DNA of the CDR3: TGTGCCAGCAGCCCCTCATATGGGGGGGCCTACGAGCAGTACTTC. It yields the protein CASSPSYGGAYEQYF.

The rearrangement joins TRBV4-1 to TRBJ2-7; perhaps TRBD1 as D (5 bases). The CDR3 length is 18 residues. The V gene lost 2 bases and the J gene lost 1 base, with 21 bases spanning the gap. Germline assignment: CDR1 MGHRA and CDR2 YSYEKL. Here the CDR3 DNA reads TGCGCCAGCAGCCAAAAACTTGAACAGGACCCGTTTTCCTACGAGCAGTACTTC. Translating gives CASSQKLEQDPFSYEQYF.

The chain employs TRBV15 and TRBJ1-2, with D maybe TRBD1 (5 bases). Germline V gene lookup returns CDR1 LNHNV and CDR2 YYDKDF (reference sequence). The CDR3 extends over 18 amino acids. V was cut by 4 bases and J by 3 bases, with 24 bases left in between. The CDR3 sequence: CATSNRKGTSPGDYGYTF. The CDR3 DNA reads TGTGCCACCAGCAATCGTAAAGGGACTTCCCCTGGGGACTATGGCTACACCTTC. The full variable domain, its missing parts supplied by reference TRBV15 and TRBJ1-2, is DAMVIQNPRYQVTQFGKPVTLSCSQTLNHNVMYWYQQKSSQAPKLLFHYYDKDFNNEADTPDNFQSRRPNTSFCFLDIRSPGLGDTAMYLCATSNRKGTSPGDYGYTFGSGTRLTVV.

CDR3 sequence (DNA): TGTGCCAGAAGCGGGGGGAAGGGCACTGAAGCTTTCTTT. The encoded protein is CARSGGKGTEAFF. The chain employs TRBV5-3 and TRBJ1-1; possibly TRBD1 for D (5 bases). TRBV5-3 is placed among ORFs of uncertain function. The CDR3 contains 13 residues. Trimming cost V 4 bases and J 4 bases, with 11 bases left between them.

This chain joins TRBV18 and TRBJ1-2; D is perhaps TRBD1 (6 bases). The ends were cut back, 1 base at V and 3 bases at J, with 6 bases in the middle. Germline CDR1 and CDR2: KGHSH and LQKENI. The CDR3 covers 13 residues. In DNA form, the CDR3 reads TGTGCCAGCTCACCACAGGGGGACTATGGCTACACCTTC. This codes for CASSPQGDYGYTF.

V and J are TRBV27 and TRBJ2-7; no clear D gene. V was cut by 0 bases and J by 2 bases, with 11 bases left in between. Looked up from germline, CDR1 is MNHEY and CDR2 is SMNVEV (reference sequence). The CDR3 is 15 amino acids. CDR3 nucleotides: TGTGCCAGCAGTTTATCGACGCGGTCGACCTACGAGCAGTACTTC. Translating gives CASSLSTRSTYEQYF.

The gene calls are TRBV7-9 and TRBJ2-1, with TRBD1 identical over 10 bases. J lost 10 bases, V lost 5 bases, and 8 bases had no gene match. Germline CDR1 SEHNR, CDR2 FQNEAQ (reference sequence). This CDR3 is built from 14 residues. Here the CDR3 reads CASSPTDRGREQFF. CDR3 bases: TGTGCCAGCAGCCCCACCGACAGGGGGCGGGAGCAGTTCTTC.

This chain uses TRBV30 with TRBJ1-1; 9 bases fit TRBD1. V shed 3 bases, J shed 10 bases, and the junction held 3 bases outside the gene matches. The CDR3 runs to 11 residues. Germline values: CDR1 GTSNPN, CDR2 SVGIG (reference sequence). CDR3 nucleotide sequence: TGTGCCTGGAGAGACAGGGGGGGAGCTTTCTTT. Amino acid sequence: CAWRDRGGAFF.

The chain employs TRBV6-1 and TRBJ1-2; 9 nucleotides match TRBD1. With V trimmed by 1 base and J by 4 bases, 1 base remained unmatched. The CDR3 totals 14 residues. CDR1 and CDR2 from the germline V gene are MNHNS and SASEGT. The CDR3 DNA reads as TGTGCCAGCAGTGAAGACAGGGGGCGCTATGGCTACACCTTC. Translated: CASSEDRGRYGYTF.

The chain links TRBV7-2 to TRBJ1-5; no clear D gene. V was pared by 5 bases and J by 2 bases, with 10 bases between. The length of the CDR3 is 14 residues. Germline CDR1 reads SGHTA; CDR2 reads FQGNSA. CDR3 amino acids: CASSPETGNQPQHF. CDR3 coding DNA: TGTGCCAGCAGCCCCGAAACAGGCAATCAGCCCCAGCATTTT. The full variable domain, rest sourced from reference TRBV7-2 and TRBJ1-5, is GAGVSQSPSNKVTEKGKDVELRCDPISGHTALYWYRQSLGQGLEFLIYFQGNSAPDKSGLPSDRFSAERTGGSVSTLTIQRTQQEDSAVYLCASSPETGNQPQHFGDGTRLSIL.

This chain uses TRBV6-5 with TRBJ1-5; no definite D call. Germline V gives CDR1 MNHEY, CDR2 SVGAGI. V was cut by 6 bases and J by 1 base, with 10 bases left in between. The CDR3 is 14 residues long. CDR3 DNA: TGTGCCAGCAGCGTCGAGAAAAGCAATCAGCCCCAGCATTTT. Protein sequence: CASSVEKSNQPQHF.

The CDR3 DNA reads TGTGCCAGCAGATTTGACAGTAATGAAAAACTGTTTTTT. This gives the protein CASRFDSNEKLFF. The chain recombines TRBV2 with TRBJ1-4; TRBD1 is a possible D gene (5 bases). The CDR3 totals 13 residues. Trimming took 6 bases from V and 4 from J, leaving 9 bases between them. Germline CDR1 is SNHLY and CDR2 is FYNNEI.

This chain connects TRBV18 to TRBJ2-2; 8 bases line up with TRBD2. V was pared by 5 bases and J by 3 bases, with 5 bases of the junction left unmatched. CDR3 size: 15 residues. CDR1 and CDR2 (germline): KGHSH, LQKENI. In DNA form, the CDR3 reads TGTGCCAGCTCATCACTAGCGGCCGACACCGGGGAGCTGTTTTTT. Its protein is CASSSLAADTGELFF.

The chain uses TRBV2 and TRBJ1-5; D is perhaps TRBD1 (5 bases). The CDR3 totals 14 residues. Germline V gene data show CDR1 as SNHLY and CDR2 as FYNNEI. V was pared by 6 bases and J by 1 base, with 10 bases between. In DNA form, the CDR3 reads TGTGCCAGCAGGGCCCCAGGGAGCAATCAGCCCCAGCATTTT. Encoded protein: CASRAPGSNQPQHF. The variable domain in full, completed from reference TRBV2 and TRBJ1-5, reads EPEVTQTPSHQVTQMGQEVILRCVPISNHLYFYWYRQILGQKVEFLVSFYNNEISEKSEIFDDQFSVERPDGSNFTLKIRSTKLEDSAMYFCASRAPGSNQPQHFGDGTRLSIL.

This sequence joins TRBV29-1 and TRBJ2-7, with D possibly TRBD2 on 5 matching bases. Looked up from germline, CDR1 is SQVTM and CDR2 is ANQGSEA. V lost 4 bases and J 6 bases, leaving 19 bases between the germline ends. This CDR3 comprises 14 residues. The CDR3 region has the DNA TGCAGCGTTGGGGAAGGTAGCTTCCGGGGCGAGCAGTACTTC. Translated: CSVGEGSFRGEQYF.

The chain uses TRBV4-1 and TRBJ2-7; a possible D gene is TRBD2 (6 bases). Germline V gene sequence: CDR1 MGHRA, CDR2 YSYEKL. The CDR3 consists of 16 residues. Deletions cut 0 bases from V and 6 bases from J, with 18 bases between. The CDR3 reads CASSQEGVEGKSEQYF. As DNA, the CDR3 is TGCGCCAGCAGCCAAGAGGGAGTGGAGGGGAAGAGCGAGCAGTACTTC.

V usage is TRBV19 and J usage is TRBJ2-3, with D perhaps TRBD2 (6 bases). This CDR3 region has 14 residues. Germline V gene data show CDR1 as LNHDA and CDR2 as SQIVND (reference sequence). With 7 bases removed from V and 2 bases from J, the gap between germline ends came to 13 bases. DNA of the CDR3: TGTGCCAGTAAGGAGCAGGACTACACAGATACGCAGTATTTT. The encoded protein is CASKEQDYTDTQYF.